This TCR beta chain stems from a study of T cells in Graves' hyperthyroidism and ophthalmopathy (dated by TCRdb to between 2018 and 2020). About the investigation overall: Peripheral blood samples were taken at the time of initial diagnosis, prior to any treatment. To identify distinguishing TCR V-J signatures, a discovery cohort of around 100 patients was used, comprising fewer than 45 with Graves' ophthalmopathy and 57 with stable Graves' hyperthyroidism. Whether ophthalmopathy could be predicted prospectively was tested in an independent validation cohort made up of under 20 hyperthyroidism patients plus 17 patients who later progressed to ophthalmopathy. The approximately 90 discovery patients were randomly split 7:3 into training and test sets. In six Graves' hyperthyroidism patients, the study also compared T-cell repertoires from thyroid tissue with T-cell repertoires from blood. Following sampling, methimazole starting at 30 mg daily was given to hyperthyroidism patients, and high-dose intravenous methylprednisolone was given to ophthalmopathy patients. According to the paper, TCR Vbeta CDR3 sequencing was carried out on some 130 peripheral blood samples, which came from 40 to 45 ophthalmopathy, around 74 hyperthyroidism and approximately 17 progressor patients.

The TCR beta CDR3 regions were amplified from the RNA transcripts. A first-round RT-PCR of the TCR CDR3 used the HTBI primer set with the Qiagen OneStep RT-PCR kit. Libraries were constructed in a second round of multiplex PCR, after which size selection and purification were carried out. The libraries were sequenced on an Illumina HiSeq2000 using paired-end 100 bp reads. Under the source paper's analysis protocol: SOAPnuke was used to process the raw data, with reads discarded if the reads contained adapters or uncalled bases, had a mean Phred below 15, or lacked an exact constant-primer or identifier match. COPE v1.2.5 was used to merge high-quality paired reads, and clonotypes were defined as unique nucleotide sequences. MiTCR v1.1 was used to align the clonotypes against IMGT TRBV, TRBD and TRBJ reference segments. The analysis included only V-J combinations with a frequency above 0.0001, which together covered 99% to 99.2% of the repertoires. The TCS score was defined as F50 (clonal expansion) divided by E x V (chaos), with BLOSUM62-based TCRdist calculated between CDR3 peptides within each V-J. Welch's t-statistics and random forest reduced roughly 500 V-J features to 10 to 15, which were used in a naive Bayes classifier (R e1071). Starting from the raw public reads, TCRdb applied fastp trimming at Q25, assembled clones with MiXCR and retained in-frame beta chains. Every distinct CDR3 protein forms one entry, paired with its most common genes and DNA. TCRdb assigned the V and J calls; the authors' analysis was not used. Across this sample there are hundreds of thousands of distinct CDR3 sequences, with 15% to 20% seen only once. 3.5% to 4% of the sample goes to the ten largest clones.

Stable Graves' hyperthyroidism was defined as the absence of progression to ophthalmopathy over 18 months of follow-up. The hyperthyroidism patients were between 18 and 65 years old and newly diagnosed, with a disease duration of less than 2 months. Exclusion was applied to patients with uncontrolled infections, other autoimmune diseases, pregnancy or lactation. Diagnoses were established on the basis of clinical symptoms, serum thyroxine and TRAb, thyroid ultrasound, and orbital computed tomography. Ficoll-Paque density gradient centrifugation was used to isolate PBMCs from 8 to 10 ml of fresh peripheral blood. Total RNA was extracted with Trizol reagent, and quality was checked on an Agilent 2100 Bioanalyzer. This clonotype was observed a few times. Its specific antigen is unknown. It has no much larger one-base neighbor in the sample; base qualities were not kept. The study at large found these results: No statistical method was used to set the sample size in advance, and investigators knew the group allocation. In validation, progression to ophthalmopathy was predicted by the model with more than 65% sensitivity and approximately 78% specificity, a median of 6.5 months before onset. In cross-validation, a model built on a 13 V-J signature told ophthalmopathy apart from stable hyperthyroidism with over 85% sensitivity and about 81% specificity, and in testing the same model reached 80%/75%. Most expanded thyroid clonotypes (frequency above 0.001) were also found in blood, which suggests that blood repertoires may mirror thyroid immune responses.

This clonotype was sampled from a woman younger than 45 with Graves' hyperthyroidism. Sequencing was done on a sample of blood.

CDR3 protein: CASSPQRHYEQYF. Here is the DNA: TGTGCCAGCAGCCCCCAGCGTCACTACGAGCAGTACTTC. The chain uses TRBV6-1 and TRBJ2-7; no D gene can be assigned with confidence. From cysteine to phenylalanine, the CDR3 is 13 amino acids long. Left in the record is the CDR3 DNA by itself, 39 bases read in frame from the first base. V and J lose 6 bases and 3 bases, and a span of 12 bases separates them. CDR1 and CDR2 are read off the germline V gene as MNHNS and SASEGT.